Listed below are T cell receptor beta chains from one sample, sequenced in a study of blood T cell repertoires in COVID-19. Repertoires were generated with immunoSEQ multiplex PCR, while TCRdb's copy carries only in-frame clones and drops some. In the table there are a few hundred thousand clones, 85% to 90% of which are singletons. Material for sequencing was PBMCs or T cells enriched from blood (not recorded which). The origin of the receptors is a woman younger than 35 who had recovered from COVID-19. Each CDR3 is given with its conserved first and last residue. The D gene is left open where the match is weak. The size entry is marked missing in some rows and otherwise reads once, few, many or a size class.

abundance: NA
d_gene: NA
v_gene: TRBV30
j_gene: TRBJ1-5
CDR3aa: CAWSTGGNQPQHF
CDR3nt: TGTGCCTGGAGTACCGGGGGCAATCAGCCCCAGCATTTT

abundance: NA
d_gene: NA
v_gene: TRBV28
j_gene: TRBJ1-2
CDR3aa: CASSFGSYYGYTF
CDR3nt: TGTGCCAGCAGTTTCGGTAGCTACTATGGCTACACCTTC

abundance: NA
d_gene: NA
v_gene: TRBV30
j_gene: TRBJ2-7
CDR3aa: CAWSRQDSYEQYF
CDR3nt: TGTGCCTGGAGTCGACAGGATTCCTACGAGCAGTACTTC

abundance: NA
d_gene: NA
v_gene: TRBV7-9
j_gene: TRBJ2-5
CDR3aa: CASSFGGTQETQYF
CDR3nt: TGTGCCAGCAGCTTTGGGGGCACCCAAGAGACCCAGTACTTC

abundance: NA
d_gene: NA
v_gene: TRBV19
j_gene: TRBJ1-1
CDR3aa: CASSPIRVLMNTEAFF
CDR3nt: TGTGCCAGTAGTCCCATCCGGGTGCTGATGAACACTGAAGCTTTCTTT

abundance: NA
d_gene: NA
v_gene: TRBV9
j_gene: TRBJ2-1
CDR3aa: CASSPGTRIHNEQFF
CDR3nt: TGTGCCAGCAGCCCAGGAACTCGGATCCACAATGAGCAGTTCTTC

abundance: NA
d_gene: NA
v_gene: TRBV5-1
j_gene: TRBJ2-4
CDR3aa: CASSSSTGADIQYF
CDR3nt: TGCGCCAGCAGCTCGTCGACAGGTGCAGACATTCAGTACTTC

abundance: NA
d_gene: TRBD1
v_gene: TRBV12-5
j_gene: TRBJ1-6
CDR3aa: CASGLSTSGTGIGSYNSPLHF
CDR3nt: TGTGCTAGTGGTTTGTCCACCTCCGGGACAGGGATAGGATCCTATAATTCACCCCTCCACTTT

abundance: NA
d_gene: NA
v_gene: TRBV19
j_gene: TRBJ2-5
CDR3aa: CASRVRPRRGRKTQYF
CDR3nt: TGTGCCAGTAGGGTGAGGCCTAGAAGGGGTAGAAAGACCCAGTACTTC

abundance: once
d_gene: NA
v_gene: TRBV6-6
j_gene: TRBJ1-1
CDR3aa: CASSYVEGNTEAFF
CDR3nt: TGTGCCAGCAGTTACGTGGAGGGCAACACTGAAGCTTTCTTT

abundance: NA
d_gene: NA
v_gene: TRBV27
j_gene: TRBJ2-7
CDR3aa: CASSHRAGYEQYF
CDR3nt: TGTGCCAGTAGTCACCGGGCGGGGTATGAGCAGTACTTC

abundance: NA
d_gene: TRBD1
v_gene: TRBV29-1
j_gene: TRBJ2-7
CDR3aa: CSVRELQTGGSSYEQYF
CDR3nt: TGCAGCGTCCGAGAGTTACAGACAGGGGGCAGCTCCTACGAGCAGTACTTC

abundance: NA
d_gene: NA
v_gene: TRBV5-1
j_gene: TRBJ1-1
CDR3aa: CASSRNPFTDTEAFF
CDR3nt: TGCGCCAGCAGCAGAAACCCCTTTACGGACACTGAAGCTTTCTTT

abundance: NA
d_gene: NA
v_gene: TRBV29-1
j_gene: TRBJ2-1
CDR3aa: CSVDRVKGNEQFF
CDR3nt: TGCAGCGTTGACAGGGTGAAGGGCAATGAGCAGTTCTTC

abundance: once
d_gene: TRBD2
v_gene: TRBV4-1
j_gene: TRBJ2-5
CDR3aa: CASSQEPAGGDQETQYF
CDR3nt: TGCGCCAGCAGCCAAGAACCTGCGGGAGGAGACCAAGAGACCCAGTACTTC

abundance: NA
d_gene: NA
v_gene: TRBV9
j_gene: TRBJ2-2
CDR3aa: CASSPHPGAHGGELFF
CDR3nt: TGTGCCAGCAGCCCACACCCAGGGGCGCATGGCGGGGAGCTGTTTTTT

abundance: NA
d_gene: NA
v_gene: TRBV11-2
j_gene: TRBJ2-1
CDR3aa: CASSTGTNHNEQFF
CDR3nt: TGTGCCAGCAGCACCGGGACAAACCACAATGAGCAGTTCTTC

abundance: once
d_gene: TRBD1
v_gene: TRBV18
j_gene: TRBJ2-7
CDR3aa: CASSHLRDRVSYEQYF
CDR3nt: TGTGCCAGCTCGCATCTCCGGGACAGGGTCTCCTACGAGCAGTACTTC

abundance: few
d_gene: NA
v_gene: TRBV5-8
j_gene: TRBJ2-5
CDR3aa: CASSLGSLYGETQYF
CDR3nt: TGTGCCAGCAGCTTAGGTTCGCTGTACGGGGAGACCCAGTACTTC

abundance: NA
d_gene: TRBD2
v_gene: TRBV10-3
j_gene: TRBJ2-3
CDR3aa: CAISDRTSGGIDTQYF
CDR3nt: TGTGCCATCAGTGACCGGACTAGCGGGGGGATAGATACGCAGTATTTT

abundance: NA
d_gene: NA
v_gene: TRBV21-1
j_gene: TRBJ1-1
CDR3aa: CASNDLTMGQRNTEAFF
CDR3nt: TGTGCCAGCAACGACCTTACAATGGGACAGAGGAACACTGAAGCTTTCTTT

abundance: NA
d_gene: TRBD2
v_gene: TRBV7-9
j_gene: TRBJ2-2
CDR3aa: CASSLERGGLFF
CDR3nt: TGTGCCAGCAGCTTAGAGCGGGGTGGGCTGTTTTTT

abundance: NA
d_gene: TRBD2
v_gene: TRBV9
j_gene: TRBJ2-1
CDR3aa: CASSPTSPYEQFF
CDR3nt: TGTGCCAGCAGCCCGACTAGCCCCTATGAGCAGTTCTTC

abundance: NA
d_gene: TRBD1
v_gene: TRBV5-6
j_gene: TRBJ1-1
CDR3aa: CASSQTGGPNTEAFF
CDR3nt: TGTGCCAGCAGCCAGACAGGGGGCCCTAACACTGAAGCTTTCTTT

abundance: NA
d_gene: NA
v_gene: TRBV7-9
j_gene: TRBJ1-2
CDR3aa: CASSFGPGDGYTF
CDR3nt: TGTGCCAGCAGCTTCGGGCCCGGGGATGGCTACACCTTC